A single sample is the source of the 9 T cell receptor beta chains below, sequenced in a study of tumor and adjacent non-tumor tissue in lung cancer. This sample's RNA came from whole unsorted tissue. Distant lung tissue was collected more than 3 cm away from the tumor edge. TCRbeta libraries were built with three rounds of nested PCR, modified from ARM-PCR. One entry per CDR3 protein results from TCRdb running MiXCR on the multiplex PCR reads. There are about 110,000 distinct CDR3 sequences in the sample; about 65% occur only once, and roughly 19% lies in the top ten. The sequenced material came from distant non-tumor lung tissue. These receptors all come from a man aged 55 to 70 with non-small cell lung cancer.

Details on this clonotype: This may come from a read error, since a much larger clone is one base off. The chain links TRBV6-6 to TRBJ1-6, with a tentative D call TRBD1 (6 bases). Germline V lookup: CDR1 MNHNY, CDR2 SVGAGI (reference sequence). The CDR3 loop spans 13 amino acids. Trimming removed 6 bases from V and 5 bases from J, with 8 bases in between. The CDR3 DNA reads as TGTGCCAGCAGGAGGGGGAATAATTCACCCCTCCACTTT. It codes for CASRRGNNSPLHF.

Remarks on this clonotype: Germline and junction disagree at one end, which may indicate a read error. The chain joins TRBV6-5 to TRBJ2-2; TRBD2 matches at 7 bases. Germline CDR1 is MNHEY and CDR2 is SVGAGI. This CDR3 has 17 amino acids. This chain's CDR3 is CASSYSYEGINSGEPFF. The CDR3 region has the DNA TGTGCCAGCAGTTACTCGTATGAGGGGATCAACAGCGGGGAGCCGTTTTTT.

Of note for this clonotype: One end of the junction is discordant with germline, which a read error may explain. The chain employs TRBV5-4 and TRBJ2-5, with D hard to call. CDR1 is SGHNT, CDR2 YYREEE, per germline (reference sequence). The CDR3 is made up of 14 amino acids. The CDR3 DNA follows: TGTCCCAGCAGCTTGGCTCTAGTGGATGAGACCCAGTACTTC. Translation gives CPSSLALVDETQYF.

In its sample, this clonotype was seen a few times. This sequence joins TRBV5-1 and TRBJ2-3; TRBD2 might be the D (6 bases). The CDR3 length is 16 residues. Germline V gives CDR1 SGHRS, CDR2 YFSETQ. Trimming removed 4 bases from V and 5 bases from J, with 20 bases in between. The CDR3 loop reads CASSPDLTSGIDTQYF. The CDR3 coding sequence is TGCGCCAGCAGCCCGGACCTGACTAGTGGGATAGATACGCAGTATTTT.

The chain links TRBV30 to TRBJ2-3; D not certain. Germline V gene data show CDR1 as GTSNPN and CDR2 as SVGIG (reference sequence). The V and J ends lost 2 bases and 5 bases respectively, with 11 bases between them. CDR3 length equals 13 residues. The CDR3 DNA is TGTGCCTGGAGTACGGGCTCGCGAGATACGCAGTATTTT. Translation gives CAWSTGSRDTQYF. Looking up the rest from reference TRBV30 and TRBJ2-3 gives the full variable domain: SQTIHQWPATLVQPVGSPLSLECTVEGTSNPNLYWYRQAAGRGLQLLFYSVGIGQISSEVPQNLSASRPQDRQFILSSKKLLLSDSGFYLCAWSTGSRDTQYFGPGTRLTVL.

This clonotype was seen repeatedly, ten times or more. The chain has TRBV28 and TRBJ1-5, with D possibly matching TRBD1 (5 bases). The CDR3 runs to 16 residues. V was trimmed by 7 bases and J by 0 bases, leaving 16 bases between them. Germline V gene data show CDR1 as MDHEN and CDR2 as SYDVKM. The CDR3 region is CASKRDGSYSNQPQHF. The CDR3 region has the DNA TGTGCCAGCAAGAGGGACGGGTCTTATAGCAATCAGCCCCAGCATTTT.

As to this clonotype: At one end, the junction sequence differs from germline, possibly due to a read error. The chain carries TRBV4-2 and TRBJ2-5, with 8 bases that match TRBD2. CDR1 and CDR2 (germline): LGHNA, YNFKEQ. The CDR3 runs 14 residues. Here the CDR3 reads CASSQEVRGGSQYF. The CDR3 nucleotides are TGTGCCAGCAGCCAAGAGGTCCGGGGGGGATCCCAGTATTTC.

This clonotype was found a few times. The gene calls are TRBV11-2 and TRBJ2-1; D is possibly TRBD2 (6 bases). This CDR3 is built from 19 residues. V lost 5 bases and J 6 bases, leaving 29 bases between the germline ends. Germline CDR1 and CDR2: SGHAT and FQNNGV. The CDR3 loop reads CASSNHPVVRDSRCNEQFF. DNA for the CDR3: TGTGCCAGCAGCAACCATCCCGTAGTCCGGGACTCGAGATGCAATGAGCAGTTCTTC. The variable domain in full, completed from reference TRBV11-2 and TRBJ2-1, reads EAGVAQSPRYKIIEKRQSVAFWCNPISGHATLYWYQQILGQGPKLLIQFQNNGVVDDSQLPKDRFSAERLKGVDSTLKIQPAKLEDSAVYLCASSNHPVVRDSRCNEQFFGPGTRLTVL.

This clonotype came up once. The J gene is TRBJ2-7, the V gene TRBV6-2 or TRBV6-3, with D maybe TRBD2 (6 bases). Germline lookup yields CDR1 MNHEY and CDR2 SVGEGT. This CDR3 is built from 13 residues. DNA for the CDR3: TGTGTCGGCAGTTACCTGGAGGGGTTGGAGCAGTACTTC. Its protein is CVGSYLEGLEQYF.